The clone carrying this T cell receptor (beta chain) appeared many times. Its antigen remains unknown. The entry originates in a study of regulatory T cells in long-lasting Graves disease. Overall study results and limits: Repertoires from persistent disease leaned toward TRBV28, TRBJ1-2 and TRBJ2-5.

In germline, CDR1 is SGHTS, CDR2 YDEGEE. Trimming shortened V by 4 bases and J by 3 bases, and 18 bases separated the two germline ends. The CDR3 runs to 16 residues. Stated time point: newly diagnosed GD, antithyroid drugs for less than 3 months. With RNA extracted from PBMCs as input, the TCR library was made. In building TCR beta libraries, iRepertoire HTBI primers were used together with Arm-PCR of CDR3 regions. TCRdb recomputed calls from the multiplex PCR reads with MiXCR, one row per CDR3 protein. The table records some 330,000 distinct CDR3 sequences, 10% to 15% of them present only once. These data were also reused for a study on T cells in Graves' hyperthyroidism and ophthalmopathy. That paper notes: The hyperthyroidism was newly diagnosed and had lasted under 2 months; the patients were aged 18 to 65.

The rearrangement uses TRBV5-8 and TRBJ2-3; possible D gene TRBD2, 5 bases. The sequencing here drew on peripheral blood mononuclear cells (PBMCs), taken at new diagnosis, from a patient treated with antithyroid drugs. The clonotype comes from a woman younger than 35 with Graves disease. CDR3 in amino acids: CASSPGGVASTDTQYF. The CDR3 nucleotides read TGTGCCAGCAGCCCCGGTGGTGTAGCGAGTACAGATACGCAGTATTTT.